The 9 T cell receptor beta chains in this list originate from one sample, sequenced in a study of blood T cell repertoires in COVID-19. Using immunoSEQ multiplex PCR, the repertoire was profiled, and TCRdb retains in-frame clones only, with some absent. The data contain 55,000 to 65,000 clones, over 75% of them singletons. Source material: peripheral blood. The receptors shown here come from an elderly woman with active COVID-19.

The CDR3 coding sequence is TGTGCCAGCAGTCCTCAGGGGACCGCTAACACTGAAGCTTTCTTT. This encodes CASSPQGTANTEAFF. V is TRBV28 and J is TRBJ1-1; D might be TRBD1 (6 bases). V dropped 5 bases and J dropped 2 bases, with 15 bases sitting between them. Germline CDR1 MDHEN, CDR2 SYDVKM. This CDR3 contains 15 residues.

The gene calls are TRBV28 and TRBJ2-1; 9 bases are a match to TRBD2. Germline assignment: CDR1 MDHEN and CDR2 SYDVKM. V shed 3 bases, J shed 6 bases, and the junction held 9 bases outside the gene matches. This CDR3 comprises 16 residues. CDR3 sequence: CASSFVAGDGGNEQFF. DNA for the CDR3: TGTGCCAGCAGTTTTGTAGCGGGAGATGGGGGCAATGAGCAGTTCTTC.

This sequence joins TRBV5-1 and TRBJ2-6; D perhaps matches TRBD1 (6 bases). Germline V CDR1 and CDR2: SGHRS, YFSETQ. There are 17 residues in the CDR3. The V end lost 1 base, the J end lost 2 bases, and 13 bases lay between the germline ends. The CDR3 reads CASSLTSPGAGANVLTF. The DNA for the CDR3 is TGCGCCAGCAGCTTGACTAGTCCAGGGGCTGGGGCCAACGTCCTGACTTTC.

CDR3 sequence: CASSPRRQAYEQYF. The CDR3 DNA follows: TGTGCCAGCAGCCCTCGCCGACAGGCCTACGAGCAGTACTTC. This chain links TRBV21-1 with TRBJ2-7; TRBD1 is taken as the D call from the table, unchecked against the DNA. TRBV21-1 is termed a pseudogene. The CDR3 consists of 14 residues.

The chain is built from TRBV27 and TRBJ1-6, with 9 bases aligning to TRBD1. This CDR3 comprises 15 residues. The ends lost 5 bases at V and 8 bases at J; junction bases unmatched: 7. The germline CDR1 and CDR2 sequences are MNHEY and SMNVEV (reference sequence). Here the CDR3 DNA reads TGTGCCAGCAGTACCTGGGACAGGGTCTATTCACCCCTCCACTTT. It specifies CASSTWDRVYSPLHF.

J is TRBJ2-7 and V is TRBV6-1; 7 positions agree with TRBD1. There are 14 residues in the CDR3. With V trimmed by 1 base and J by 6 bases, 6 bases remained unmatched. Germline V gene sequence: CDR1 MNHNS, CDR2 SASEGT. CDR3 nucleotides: TGTGCCAGCAGTGAAGGGGTTAGGGGGCTCGAGCAGTACGTC. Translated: CASSEGVRGLEQYV.

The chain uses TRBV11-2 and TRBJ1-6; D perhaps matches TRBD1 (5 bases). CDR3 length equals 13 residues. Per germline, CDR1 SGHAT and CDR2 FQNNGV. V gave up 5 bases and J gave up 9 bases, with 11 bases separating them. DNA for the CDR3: TGTGCCAGCAGCCGCCAGGGAGGTTCACCCCTCCACTTT. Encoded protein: CASSRQGGSPLHF.

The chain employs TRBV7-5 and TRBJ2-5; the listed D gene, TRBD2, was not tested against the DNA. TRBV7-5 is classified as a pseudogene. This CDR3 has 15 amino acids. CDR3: CARSLVSGGGETQYF. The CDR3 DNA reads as TGTGCCAGAAGCTTAGTTAGCGGGGGGGGTGAGACCCAGTACTTC.

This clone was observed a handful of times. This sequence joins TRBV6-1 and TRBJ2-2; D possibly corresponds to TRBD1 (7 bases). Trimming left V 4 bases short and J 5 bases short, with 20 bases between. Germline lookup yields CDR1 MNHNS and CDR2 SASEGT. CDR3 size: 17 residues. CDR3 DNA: TGTGCCAGCAGTGTCTCCGGGGGCCCCAGGGGGACCGGGGAGCTGTTTTTT. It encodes CASSVSGGPRGTGELFF.